This T cell receptor beta chain was profiled in a study of blood T cell repertoires in COVID-19. Assay used: immunoSEQ multiplex PCR; TCRdb lists only in-frame clones, some missing. The sample carries 490,000 or so clones, approximately 91% recorded once. Germline V gene lookup returns CDR1 SGHDN and CDR2 FVKESK. The germline V and J ends were trimmed by 2 bases and 4 bases, with 11 bases remaining between them. CDR3 length: 14 residues. This clone was seen a single time. Everyone who took part was about 18 to 90 years old, and they came from 20 to 25 US areas. Membership in each cohort depended on participant-reported clinical history. For recovered donors of Cohort 3, there were two negative PCRs, clearance, or symptom resolution.

The receptor comes from a woman aged 55-70 years who had recovered from COVID-19. The V and J genes are TRBV14 and TRBJ1-2; a possible D gene is TRBD1 (6 bases). Sequenced sample: PBMCs or T cells enriched from blood (not recorded which). In DNA form, the CDR3 reads TGTGCCAGCAGCCAAAGGGGACACCTCTATGGCTACACCTTC. This encodes CASSQRGHLYGYTF.